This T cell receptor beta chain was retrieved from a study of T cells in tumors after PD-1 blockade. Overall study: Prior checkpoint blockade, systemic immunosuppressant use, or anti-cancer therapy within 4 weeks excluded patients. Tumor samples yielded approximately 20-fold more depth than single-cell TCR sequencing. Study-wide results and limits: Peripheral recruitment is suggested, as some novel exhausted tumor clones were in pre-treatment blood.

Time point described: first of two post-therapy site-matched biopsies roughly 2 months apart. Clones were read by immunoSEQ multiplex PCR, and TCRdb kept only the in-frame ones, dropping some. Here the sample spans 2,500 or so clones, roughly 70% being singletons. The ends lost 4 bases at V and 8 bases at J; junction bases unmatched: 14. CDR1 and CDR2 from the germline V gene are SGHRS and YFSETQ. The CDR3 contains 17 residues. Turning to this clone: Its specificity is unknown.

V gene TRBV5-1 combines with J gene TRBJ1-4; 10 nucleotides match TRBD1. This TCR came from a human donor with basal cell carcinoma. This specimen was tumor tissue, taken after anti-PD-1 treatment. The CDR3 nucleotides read TGCGCCAGCAGCCCGGTCCCGGGACAGGGGTCGGGAGAAAAACTGTTTTTT. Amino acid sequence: CASSPVPGQGSGEKLFF.